This paragraph covers one TCR beta chain sequence. Its cognate antigen is unknown. This sample is drawn from a study of CXCR3-negative and CXCR3-positive naive CD8 T cells. Study-wide results and caveats: In cryopreserved cells, CXCR3 expression partially decreased, and fresh PBMCs were used in most assays.

Subsets of CD8+ T cells were each sorted in triplicate at approximately 300,000 cells apiece. With UMI labels, 5' RACE was used to prepare the TRB cDNA libraries. TCRdb re-called the 5' RACE reads, yielding one record per CDR3 amino acid sequence without DNA. This specimen shows about 56,000 distinct CDR3 sequences; the ten leading clones hold around a fifth. The TCR comes from a human donor in good health. Some clones in this sample may be carry-over from other donors' samples. Sequenced material: memory CD8+ T cells from blood.

CDR3 protein: CASSPDTNYGYTF. The chain links TRBV7-9 to TRBJ1-2; TCRdb indicates TRBD1, and absent DNA this call remains unverified. This CDR3 has 13 amino acids. Germline lookup yields CDR1 SEHNR and CDR2 FQNEAQ (reference sequence).